The present T cell receptor beta chain was sequenced within a study of beta chain features in type 1 diabetes. Study observations and caveats: The naive, central memory and Treg TCRB repertoires showed an apparent similarity that was greater among patients than among healthy donors.

CD4+ naive, central memory, regulatory and stem cell-like memory subsets were isolated by sorting on CD45RO/CCR7/CD25/CD127/CD95/CD27. What was sequenced were expressed TCRB transcripts, since all of the isolated RNA had been reverse transcribed. Sequenced by immunoSEQ multiplex PCR; TCRdb stores in-frame clones only, minus some. The sample contains about 140,000 clones, roughly 9.7% of which appear only once. As concerns this clone: The target antigen is unknown.

V was clipped by 3 bases and J by 4 bases; unmatched bases: 3. Germline V CDR1 and CDR2: LNHDA, SQIVND (reference sequence). The CDR3 totals 14 residues. This clonotype was sampled from a woman in her 40s in good health. This chain uses TRBV19 with TRBJ2-4; 7 bases line up with TRBD1. Input material: central memory CD4+ T cells from blood. CDR3 coding DNA: TGTGCCAGTAGTATGCGACAGGGAAAAAACATTCAGTACTTC. Amino acids: CASSMRQGKNIQYF.